This T cell receptor beta chain is drawn from a study of cytomegalovirus exposure and HLA in healthy donors. Background on the study: Later analysis reported that the approximately 120 validation repertoires shared the platform of the approximately 690 first-cohort repertoires. Study observations and caveats: According to a subsequent analysis, TCR clusters from the first cohort were inclined to appear together in the roughly 120 validation repertoires. The study listed approximately 160 cytomegalovirus-associated TCR beta chains. Reports credit the classifier with highly specific, highly sensitive diagnosis of cytomegalovirus status.

Repertoires were generated with immunoSEQ multiplex PCR, while TCRdb's copy carries only in-frame clones and drops some. The sample records 71,000 or so clones, around 94% being singletons. Notes on this clone: Its antigen remains unidentified.

Germline lookup yields CDR1 LNHNV and CDR2 YYDKDF (reference sequence). The CDR3 has 15 residues. Trimming removed 3 bases from V and 1 base from J, with 7 bases in between. The chain employs TRBV15 and TRBJ2-6, with D perhaps TRBD1 (6 bases). Sequencing was carried out using PBMCs. This TCR was recovered from a young woman in good health and CMV-seronegative. CDR3 sequence (DNA): TGTGCCACCAGCAGCAGGGGTTCTGGGGCCAACGTCCTGACTTTC. Its translation is CATSSRGSGANVLTF.